This section outlines one TCR beta chain sequence together with its context. This sample was taken from a study of chemoradiotherapy in HPV16-positive cancers. The table came from immunoSEQ multiplex PCR; TCRdb's copy has only in-frame clones and leaves some out. Of more than 10,000 clones in the sample, about 91% were seen once. Germline-derived CDR1 and CDR2 are DFQATT and SNEGSKA (reference sequence). Trimming removed 3 bases at V and 15 bases at J, with 15 bases between. This CDR3 region has 11 residues. V is TRBV20-1 and J is TRBJ2-1; TRBD2 might be the D (5 bases). The sequence derives from a human donor with HPV-associated anogenital cancer. Specimen: blood, collected from a patient who underwent chemoradiotherapy. CDR3 sequence reads: CSASILREGFF. In nucleotides, the CDR3 is TGCAGTGCTAGTATCCTCCGCGAGGGGTTCTTC.